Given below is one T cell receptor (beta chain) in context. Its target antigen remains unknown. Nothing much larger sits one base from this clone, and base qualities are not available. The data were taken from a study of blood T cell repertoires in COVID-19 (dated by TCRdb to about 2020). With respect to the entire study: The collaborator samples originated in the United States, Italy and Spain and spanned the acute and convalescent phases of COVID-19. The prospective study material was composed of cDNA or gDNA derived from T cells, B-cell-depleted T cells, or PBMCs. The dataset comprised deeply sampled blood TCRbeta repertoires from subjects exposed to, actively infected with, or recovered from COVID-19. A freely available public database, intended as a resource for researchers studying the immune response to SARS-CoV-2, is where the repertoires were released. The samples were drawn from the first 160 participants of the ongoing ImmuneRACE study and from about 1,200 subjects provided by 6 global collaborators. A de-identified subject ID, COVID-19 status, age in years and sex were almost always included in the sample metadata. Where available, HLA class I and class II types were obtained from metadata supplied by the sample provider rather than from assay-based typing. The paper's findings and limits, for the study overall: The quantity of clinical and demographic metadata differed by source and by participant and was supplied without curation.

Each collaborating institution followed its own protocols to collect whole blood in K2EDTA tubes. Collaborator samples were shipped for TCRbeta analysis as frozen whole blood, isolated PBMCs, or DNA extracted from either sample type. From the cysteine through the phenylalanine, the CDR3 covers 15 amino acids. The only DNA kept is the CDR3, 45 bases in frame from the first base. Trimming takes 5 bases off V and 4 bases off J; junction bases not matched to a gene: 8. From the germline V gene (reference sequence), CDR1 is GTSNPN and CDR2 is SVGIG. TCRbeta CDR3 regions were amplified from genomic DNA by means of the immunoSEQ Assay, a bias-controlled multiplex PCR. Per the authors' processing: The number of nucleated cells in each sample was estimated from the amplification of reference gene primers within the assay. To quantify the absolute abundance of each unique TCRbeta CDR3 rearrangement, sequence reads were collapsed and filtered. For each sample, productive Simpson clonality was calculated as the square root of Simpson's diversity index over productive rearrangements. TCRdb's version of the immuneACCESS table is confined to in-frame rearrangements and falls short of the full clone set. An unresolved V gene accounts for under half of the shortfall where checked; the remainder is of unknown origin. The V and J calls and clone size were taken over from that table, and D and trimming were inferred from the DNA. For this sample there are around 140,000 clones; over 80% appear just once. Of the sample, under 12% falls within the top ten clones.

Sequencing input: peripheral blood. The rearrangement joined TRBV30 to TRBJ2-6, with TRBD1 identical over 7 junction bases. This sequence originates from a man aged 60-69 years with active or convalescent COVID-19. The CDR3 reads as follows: CAWDRELSGANVLTF. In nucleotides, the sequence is TGTGCCTGGGACAGGGAGCTCTCCGGGGCCAACGTCCTGACTTTC. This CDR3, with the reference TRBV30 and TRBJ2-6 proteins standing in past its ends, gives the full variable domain SQTIHQWPATLVQPVGSPLSLECTVEGTSNPNLYWYRQAAGRGLQLLFYSVGIGQISSEVPQNLSASRPQDRQFILSSKKLLLSDSGFYLCAWDRELSGANVLTFGAGSRLTVL.